These 10 T cell receptor beta chains came from one sample sequenced in a study of blood T cells in healthy people across ages. The use of a sample-barcoded 5' primer and a J-beta primer mix characterized a second PCR of roughly 6 to 11 cycles. MiXCR, run by TCRdb on the 5' RACE reads, gives a single entry per CDR3 protein. The data hold about 1.8 million distinct CDR3 sequences, with around 48% observed a single time. The sample taken for sequencing was blood. Source of these receptors: a woman aged 40 to 50 in good health.

The CDR3: CASSLLRAYQETQYF. The CDR3 coding sequence is TGTGCCAGCAGCTTGCTTAGGGCGTACCAAGAGACCCAGTACTTC. The rearrangement joins TRBV5-8 to TRBJ2-5; D is ambiguous. This CDR3 comprises 15 residues. From germline, CDR1 is SGHTS and CDR2 YDEGEE. Trimming removed 1 base at V and 0 bases at J, with 10 bases between.

The rearrangement uses TRBV18 and TRBJ2-5, with TRBD2 matching 7 bases. With the DNA end fitting TRBJ2-1 better, the J assignment may be wrong. Per germline, CDR1 KGHSH and CDR2 LQKENI. This CDR3 region has 15 residues. The CDR3 DNA follows: TGTGCCAGCTCACGTGACGGGACTACTCAAGAGACCCAGTTCTTC. Amino acid sequence: CASSRDGTTQETQFF.

The genes are TRBV7-9 and TRBJ1-5; D perhaps matches TRBD1 (5 bases). Germline V gene lookup returns CDR1 SEHNR and CDR2 FQNEAQ (reference sequence). The CDR3 covers 14 residues. The germline V and J ends were trimmed by 4 bases and 6 bases, with 13 bases remaining between them. The CDR3 DNA sequence: TGTGCCAGCAGCTCGGACATTGCTGGTCAGCCCCAGCATTTT. Its protein is CASSSDIAGQPQHF.

The rearrangement uses TRBV20-1 and TRBJ2-5; 10 bases line up with TRBD2. This CDR3 is built from 15 residues. V shed 5 bases and J 3 bases; nucleotides not matched to a gene: 9. Germline V gives CDR1 DFQATT, CDR2 SNEGSKA (reference sequence). In DNA, the CDR3 is TGCAGTGCTGAGCGGGGGGGCCGGAGAAAAGAGACCCAGTACTTC. This sequence encodes CSAERGGRRKETQYF.

In its sample, this clonotype was seen many times. The J gene is TRBJ2-1, the V gene TRBV5-1; 10 bases map to TRBD2. The germline V gene encodes CDR1 SGHRS and CDR2 YFSETQ. CDR3 length: 19 residues. V was pared by 6 bases and J by 0 bases, with 15 bases of the junction left unmatched. The CDR3 protein is CASTPGVAGGWSSYNEQFF. The DNA for the CDR3 is TGCGCCAGCACCCCCGGGGTAGCGGGGGGTTGGAGCTCCTACAATGAGCAGTTCTTC.

The CDR3 spells CSASPQVGGGRYEQYF. The DNA for the CDR3 is TGCAGTGCTAGCCCTCAGGTTGGCGGGGGGCGATACGAGCAGTACTTC. The gene calls are TRBV20-1 and TRBJ2-7, with 8 bases lining up with TRBD2. Germline V CDR1 and CDR2: DFQATT, SNEGSKA (reference sequence). CDR3 length: 16 residues. The trim removed 3 bases at V and 4 bases at J, leaving 14 bases unmatched.

The chain combines TRBV7-9 with TRBJ1-2, with 7 bases lining up with TRBD1. The germline V gene has CDR1 SEHNR and CDR2 FQNEAQ (reference sequence). V lost 3 bases to trimming and J lost 4 bases; unmatched junction nucleotides: 11. This CDR3 is 16 amino acids long. The CDR3: CASSFNRGPQSYGYTF. CDR3 sequence (DNA): TGTGCCAGCAGCTTCAACAGGGGCCCGCAGAGCTATGGCTACACCTTC.

This clonotype was found a few times. The V and J genes are TRBV6-1 and TRBJ2-7, with D perhaps TRBD1 (6 bases). CDR3 size: 15 residues. CDR1 MNHNS and CDR2 SASEGT come from the germline V gene. Between the trimmed V and J ends, which lost 2 bases and 5 bases, there was a span of 16 bases. The CDR3 nucleotides read TGTGCCAGCAGTGAAAGGAGGACAGTCCTCGACGAGCAGTACTTC. Amino acid sequence: CASSERRTVLDEQYF.

This rearrangement joins TRBV7-9 to TRBJ2-1, with TRBD1 identical over 7 bases. The ends lost 5 bases at V and 5 bases at J; junction bases unmatched: 15. CDR3 length: 17 amino acids. The germline V gene encodes CDR1 SEHNR and CDR2 FQNEAQ (reference sequence). The CDR3 region has the DNA TGTGCCAGCAGCCCCCCACAGGGGCGGCTCTGGGACAATGAGCAGTTCTTC. It specifies CASSPPQGRLWDNEQFF.

This clonotype was counted only a few times. The CDR3 here is CASSTGIYEQYF. CDR3 in DNA: TGTGCCAGCAGCACAGGAATCTACGAGCAGTACTTC. The chain joins TRBV5-6 to TRBJ2-7; D perhaps matches TRBD1 (5 bases). The CDR3 totals 12 residues. Germline assignment: CDR1 SGHDT and CDR2 YYEEEE. Trimming took off 4 bases at V and 3 bases at J, with 8 bases between the two ends.